The sample holds a few counts of the clone carrying this T cell receptor beta chain. Germline CDR1 is SGHVS and CDR2 is FNYEAQ. The CDR3 contains 14 residues. V shed 5 bases and J shed 4 bases, with 13 bases lying between them. From the RT-PCR reads, TCRdb called clonotypes with MiXCR, one entry per CDR3 protein. This table has about 680,000 distinct CDR3 sequences, about 14% appearing once. V gene TRBV7-6 combines with J gene TRBJ2-3; D might be TRBD1 (5 bases). Sequenced sample: memory CD4+ T cells from blood. This sequence was found in a female donor in good health, serving as a healthy control. CDR3 nucleotides: TGTGCCAGCAGCCAAGGGGTAGCACCAGATACGCAGTATTTT. Protein: CASSQGVAPDTQYF.